A single sample is the source of the 2 T cell receptor beta chains below, sequenced in a study of PD-1 blockade in classical Hodgkin lymphoma. Documented time point: newly diagnosed, previously untreated cHL patient sample. It was by magnetic negative selection that CD4+ T cells were purified from thawed PBMCs. Clones were read by immunoSEQ multiplex PCR, and TCRdb kept only the in-frame ones, dropping some. The data contain over 25,000 clones, approximately 88% of them singletons. The sequencing sample was made of CD4+ T cells from blood. The receptors were sampled from a human donor with classical Hodgkin lymphoma.

The genes are TRBV28 and TRBJ2-6; 7 nucleotides agree with TRBD1. The CDR3 totals 17 residues. The germline V gene encodes CDR1 MDHEN and CDR2 SYDVKM. After removal of 6 bases from V and 0 bases from J, the junction contained 8 bases not matched to a gene. This chain's CDR3 is CASSKDRLSSGANVLTF. As DNA, the CDR3 is TGTGCCAGCAGCAAGGACAGGCTCAGCTCTGGGGCCAACGTCCTGACTTTC.

The CDR3 bases are TGTGCCACGGGGGTCCAGGCGTGGGGCTACACCTTC. This sequence encodes CATGVQAWGYTF. The chain combines TRBV10-3 with TRBJ1-2; tentatively, D is TRBD1 (5 bases). Per the germline V gene, CDR1 is ENHRY and CDR2 is SYGVKD. This CDR3 is built from 12 residues. The V end lost 10 bases, the J end lost 8 bases, and 17 bases lay between the germline ends.